This T cell receptor beta chain was identified in a study of blood T cell repertoires in COVID-19. The overall study: The United States, Italy and Spain provided the acute and convalescent COVID-19 samples.

Patients at the Seattle site were enrolled during active infection and followed longitudinally. This clone has just one count. In the original workflow: Reference gene primer amplification gave estimated nucleated cell counts. Method: immunoSEQ multiplex PCR; TCRdb's copy keeps in-frame clones and lacks some. V and J calls and clone size are given by that table; D and trimming were obtained from the DNA. The sample carries 250,000 to 400,000 clones, about 90% recorded once. Germline V gene data show CDR1 as SGHRS and CDR2 as YFSETQ. This CDR3 has 14 amino acids. J gave up 0 bases and V 4 bases, and 2 bases lay outside the gene matches.

The chain is built from TRBV5-1 and TRBJ1-1; 8 bases are shared with TRBD1. This sequence originates from a woman aged 25 to 39 with COVID-19, enrolled during active disease. The sequenced material came from peripheral blood. The CDR3 nucleotides read TGCGCCAGCAGCGAGGACAGGGTGAACACTGAAGCTTTCTTT. Residues: CASSEDRVNTEAFF.